The next 20 T cell receptor beta chains were all read from a single sample in a study of OX40 agonist ivuxolimab in advanced cancers. TCRdb's table, derived via immunoSEQ multiplex PCR, lists solely in-frame clones and lacks some. The sample carries 60,000 to 65,000 clones, around 90% recorded once. The sequencing here drew on CD4+ or CD8+ T cells sorted from blood, taken in a trial of the OX40 agonist ivuxolimab. All receptors derive from an adult with an advanced solid tumor such as melanoma, head and neck, liver or kidney cancer.

The V call is TRBV2, the J call TRBJ2-2; TRBD2 matches 11 bases. Germline CDR1 reads SNHLY; CDR2 reads FYNNEI. This CDR3 contains 17 residues. Trimming cost V 4 bases and J 4 bases; bases outside gene matches: 8. This chain's CDR3 is CASSVGSGRGITGELFF. The CDR3 DNA reads TGTGCCAGCAGTGTTGGTAGCGGGAGGGGGATCACCGGGGAGCTGTTTTTT. Based on the CDR3 plus reference TRBV2 and TRBJ2-2, the full variable domain is EPEVTQTPSHQVTQMGQEVILRCVPISNHLYFYWYRQILGQKVEFLVSFYNNEISEKSEIFDDQFSVERPDGSNFTLKIRSTKLEDSAMYFCASSVGSGRGITGELFFGEGSRLTVL.

In the case of this clone: The same CDR3 is also encoded by other DNA sequences in this sample. The CDR3 bases are TGTGCCAGCAGTTTTGGGGGGATCGCTGAAGCTTTCTTT. It codes for CASSFGGIAEAFF. J is TRBJ1-1 and V is TRBV27; D might be TRBD1 (5 bases). The CDR3 is 13 amino acids. Per the germline V gene, CDR1 is MNHEY and CDR2 is SMNVEV (reference sequence). Trimming removed 3 bases from V and 6 bases from J, with 11 bases in between.

The chain carries TRBV7-2 and TRBJ1-2, with 12 positions matching TRBD1. V shed 5 bases and J 3 bases; nucleotides not matched to a gene: 4. CDR3 length: 15 residues. In germline, CDR1 is SGHTA, CDR2 FQGNSA. CDR3 coding DNA: TGTGCCAGCAGCATAGGGACAGGGGGCTACTATGGCTACACCTTC. It translates to CASSIGTGGYYGYTF. The variable domain in full, completed from reference TRBV7-2 and TRBJ1-2, reads GAGVSQSPSNKVTEKGKDVELRCDPISGHTALYWYRQSLGQGLEFLIYFQGNSAPDKSGLPSDRFSAERTGGSVSTLTIQRTQQEDSAVYLCASSIGTGGYYGYTFGSGTRLTVV.

The chain combines TRBV4-1 with TRBJ2-7, with no clear D. The length of the CDR3 is 14 residues. Germline V gives CDR1 MGHRA, CDR2 YSYEKL. V was pared by 2 bases and J by 7 bases, with 15 bases between. The CDR3 is CASSQYSGPLEQYF. Here the CDR3 DNA reads TGCGCCAGCAGCCAATACTCGGGTCCCTTAGAGCAGTACTTC.

The rearrangement uses TRBV21-1 and TRBJ1-2; the DNA was not used to check the table's D call, TRBD1. TRBV21-1 is labeled a pseudogene. CDR3 size: 18 residues. For the CDR3, the DNA is TGTGCCAGCAGCAAAGCGCTTTTTCAACAGGGTCCTCTCTGTGGCTACACCTTC. It encodes CASSKALFQQGPLCGYTF.

This clone was detected once. The J gene is TRBJ1-2, the V gene TRBV9; perhaps TRBD1 as D (5 bases). The CDR3 is 14 amino acids. Germline CDR1 and CDR2: SGDLS and YYNGEE. Trimming removed 3 bases at V and 0 bases at J, with 9 bases between. Here the CDR3 DNA reads TGTGCCAGCAGCGGGGCAGGGACTAACTATGGCTACACCTTC. Residues: CASSGAGTNYGYTF.

In this sample, this clone turned up a few times. The chain is built from TRBV6-1 and TRBJ2-5; D may correspond to TRBD1 or TRBD2 (6 bases each). From germline, CDR1 is MNHNS and CDR2 SASEGT. The CDR3 runs to 16 residues. Deletions cut 3 bases from V and 5 bases from J, with 19 bases between. The CDR3 nucleotides read TGTGCCAGCAGTGAGGGCAGACTAGGGGGGTGGGAGACCCAGTACTTC. It codes for CASSEGRLGGWETQYF.

The V gene is TRBV28, the J gene TRBJ2-3; 9 nucleotides agree with TRBD1. V was clipped by 6 bases and J by 6 bases; unmatched bases: 13. The CDR3 is made up of 16 amino acids. CDR1 is MDHEN, CDR2 SYDVKM, per germline. The CDR3 DNA sequence: TGTGCCAGCAGGAGACCGGGGACAGGGAATACCGATACGCAGTATTTT. It encodes CASRRPGTGNTDTQYF.

The chain is built from TRBV6-5 and TRBJ2-7; D unclear. The V end was cut by 0 bases, the J end by 2 bases, with 5 bases between. The CDR3 is made up of 13 amino acids. The germline V gene encodes CDR1 MNHEY and CDR2 SVGAGI. The CDR3: CASSYSGPYEQYF. The DNA for the CDR3 is TGTGCCAGCAGTTACTCGGGTCCCTACGAGCAGTACTTC.

This rearrangement joins TRBV28 to TRBJ1-2; maybe TRBD1 (6 bases). The germline V gene has CDR1 MDHEN and CDR2 SYDVKM. The CDR3 contains 14 residues. Deletions cut 6 bases from V and 7 bases from J, with 18 bases between. The DNA for the CDR3 is TGTGCCAGCAGCCGACCGACAGGCGTGTCTGGCTACACCTTC. Translation gives CASSRPTGVSGYTF.

The rearrangement joins TRBV15 to TRBJ2-7, with a possible D match to TRBD2 (5 bases). The CDR3 is 19 amino acids. V lost 3 bases, J lost 2 bases, and 26 bases lay in between. Looked up from germline, CDR1 is LNHNV and CDR2 is YYDKDF (reference sequence). CDR3 sequence (DNA): TGTGCCACCAGCAGCGTAGCGACGGGAAAGCCCGAAGCCGCCTACGAGCAGTACTTC. Encoded protein: CATSSVATGKPEAAYEQYF.

V and J are TRBV9 and TRBJ2-3; TRBD2 matches at 11 bases. Germline-derived CDR1 and CDR2 are SGDLS and YYNGEE. CDR3 length: 16 amino acids. Trimming cost V 3 bases and J 7 bases; bases outside gene matches: 10. The CDR3 sequence: CASSGSLAGGPHTQYF. In nucleotides, the CDR3 is TGTGCCAGCAGCGGGTCTTTAGCGGGAGGGCCCCATACGCAGTATTTT.

A single count supports this clone. V and J are TRBV11-2 and TRBJ2-7, with TRBD2 matching over 11 bases. Germline V gene sequence: CDR1 SGHAT, CDR2 FQNNGV. The CDR3 has 15 residues. V shed 5 bases and J 2 bases; nucleotides not matched to a gene: 5. CDR3 DNA sequence: TGTGCCAGCAGCCCAGGACTAGCGGGCACCTACGAGCAGTACTTC. It yields the protein CASSPGLAGTYEQYF.

CDR3 coding DNA: TGTGCCAGCAGCCCCAGGGCCCCCTACGAGCAGTACTTC. Translating it yields CASSPRAPYEQYF. V usage is TRBV7-2 and J usage is TRBJ2-5; possible D gene TRBD1, 5 bases. The closer fit of TRBJ2-7 to the DNA end suggests the J call may be wrong. The CDR3 runs to 13 residues. The V gene's germline CDR1 is SGHTA and CDR2 FQGNSA.

The chain is built from TRBV5-6 and TRBJ2-2, with 8 bases identical to TRBD1. Germline CDR1 SGHDT, CDR2 YYEEEE. Trimming at V came to 4 bases and at J to 7 bases, leaving 6 bases not matched to a gene. CDR3 size: 14 residues. The CDR3 loop is CASSMTGVGGELFF. The CDR3 nucleotides are TGTGCCAGCAGCATGACAGGGGTCGGCGGGGAGCTGTTTTTT.

This chain connects TRBV19 to TRBJ2-7; 11 nucleotides agree with TRBD1. V lost 3 bases, J lost 3 bases, and 1 base stayed unmatched. This CDR3 is 14 amino acids long. CDR1 LNHDA and CDR2 SQIVND come from the germline V gene (reference sequence). The CDR3 loop is CASSMGTGGYEQYF. For the CDR3, the DNA is TGTGCCAGTAGTATGGGGACAGGGGGCTACGAGCAGTACTTC.

The V call is TRBV27, the J call TRBJ2-7, with TRBD2 as a possible D gene (5 bases). Germline-derived CDR1 and CDR2 are MNHEY and SMNVEV (reference sequence). This CDR3 is built from 13 residues. The ends were cut back, 8 bases at V and 6 bases at J, with 17 bases in the middle. The CDR3 coding sequence is TGTGCCAGCGGATGGACTTCCGCGGGCGAGCAGTACTTC. It is translated as CASGWTSAGEQYF.

The chain employs TRBV9 and TRBJ2-5, with TRBD1 matching 9 bases. Trimming cost V 3 bases and J 4 bases; bases outside gene matches: 7. The V gene's germline CDR1 is SGDLS and CDR2 YYNGEE. CDR3 size: 15 residues. Here the CDR3 reads CASSEGQGWVETQYF. The CDR3 bases are TGTGCCAGCAGCGAGGGACAGGGTTGGGTAGAGACCCAGTACTTC.

The rearrangement joins TRBV30 to TRBJ2-7; TRBD2 matches at 7 bases. Germline CDR1 and CDR2: GTSNPN and SVGIG (reference sequence). This CDR3 contains 14 residues. After removal of 2 bases from V and 6 bases from J, the junction contained 10 bases not matched to a gene. The CDR3, as DNA: TGTGCCTGGAGTTCGGCTAGCGGTTTCCCCGAGCAGTACTTC. Amino acids: CAWSSASGFPEQYF.

The J gene is TRBJ2-7, the V gene TRBV4-1, with 10 bases aligning to TRBD2. Looked up from germline, CDR1 is MGHRA and CDR2 is YSYEKL. CDR3 size: 18 residues. V lost 1 base to trimming and J lost 1 base; unmatched junction nucleotides: 10. CDR3 DNA sequence: TGCGCCAGCAGCCAAGTCTGGCTAGCGGGAGAGGGGTCCTACGAGCAGTACTTC. Translating gives CASSQVWLAGEGSYEQYF.